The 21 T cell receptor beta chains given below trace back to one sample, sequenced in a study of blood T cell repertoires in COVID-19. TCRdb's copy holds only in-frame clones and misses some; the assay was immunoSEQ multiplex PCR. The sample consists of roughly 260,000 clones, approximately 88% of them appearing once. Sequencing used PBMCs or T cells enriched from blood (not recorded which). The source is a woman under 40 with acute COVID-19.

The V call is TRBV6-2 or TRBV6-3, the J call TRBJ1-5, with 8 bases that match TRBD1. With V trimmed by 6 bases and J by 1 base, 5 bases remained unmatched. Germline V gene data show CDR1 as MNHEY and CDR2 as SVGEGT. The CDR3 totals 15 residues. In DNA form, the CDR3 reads TGTGCCAGCAGCGGGGGACAGGTCAGCAATCAGCCCCAGCATTTT. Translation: CASSGGQVSNQPQHF.

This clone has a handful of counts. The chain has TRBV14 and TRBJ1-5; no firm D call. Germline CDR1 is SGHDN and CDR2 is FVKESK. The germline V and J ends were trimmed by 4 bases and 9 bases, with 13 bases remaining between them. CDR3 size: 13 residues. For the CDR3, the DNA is TGTGCCAGCAGCCCCAACCGCGGCGGGCCCCAGCATTTT. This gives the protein CASSPNRGGPQHF.

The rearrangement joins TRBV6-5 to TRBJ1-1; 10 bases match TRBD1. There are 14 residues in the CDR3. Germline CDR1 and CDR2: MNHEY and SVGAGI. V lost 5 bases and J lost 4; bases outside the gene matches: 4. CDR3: CASSPGTGATEAFF. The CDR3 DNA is TGTGCCAGCAGTCCCGGGACAGGGGCCACTGAAGCTTTCTTT.

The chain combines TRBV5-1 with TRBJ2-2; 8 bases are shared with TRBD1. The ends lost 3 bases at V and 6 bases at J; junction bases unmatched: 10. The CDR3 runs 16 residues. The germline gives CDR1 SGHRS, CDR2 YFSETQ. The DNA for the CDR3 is TGCGCCAGCAGCTCCTTACCTAAACAGGGGGCCGGGGAGCTGTTTTTT. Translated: CASSSLPKQGAGELFF.

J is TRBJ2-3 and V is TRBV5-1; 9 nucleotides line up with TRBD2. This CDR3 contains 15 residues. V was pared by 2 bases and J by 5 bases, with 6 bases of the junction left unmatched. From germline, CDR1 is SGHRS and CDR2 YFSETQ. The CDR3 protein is CASSFSGGGLDTQYF. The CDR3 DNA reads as TGCGCCAGCAGCTTTAGCGGGGGAGGGCTAGATACGCAGTATTTT.

The CDR3 DNA reads TGTGCCAGCAGCGTAGCTGGACAGGGAGCGACCTACGAGCAGTACTTC. Protein sequence: CASSVAGQGATYEQYF. The chain employs TRBV9 and TRBJ2-7; 8 bases map to TRBD1. This CDR3 has 16 residues. Losses at the gene ends were 0 bases for V and 2 bases for J; bases not matched to a gene: 7. The V gene's germline CDR1 is SGDLS and CDR2 YYNGEE.

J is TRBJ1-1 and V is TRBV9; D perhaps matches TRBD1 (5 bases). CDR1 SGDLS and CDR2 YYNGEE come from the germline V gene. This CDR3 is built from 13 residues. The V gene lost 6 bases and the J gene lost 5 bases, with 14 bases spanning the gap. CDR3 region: CASTVGEGTEAFF. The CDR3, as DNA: TGTGCCAGCACCGTGGGGGAGGGGACTGAAGCTTTCTTT.

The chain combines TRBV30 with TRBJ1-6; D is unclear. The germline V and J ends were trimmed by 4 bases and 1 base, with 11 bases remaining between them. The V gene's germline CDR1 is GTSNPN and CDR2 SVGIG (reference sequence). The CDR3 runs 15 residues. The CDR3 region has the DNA TGTGCCTGGATCCGAGGAGGGTCCTATAATTCACCCCTCCACTTT. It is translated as CAWIRGGSYNSPLHF.

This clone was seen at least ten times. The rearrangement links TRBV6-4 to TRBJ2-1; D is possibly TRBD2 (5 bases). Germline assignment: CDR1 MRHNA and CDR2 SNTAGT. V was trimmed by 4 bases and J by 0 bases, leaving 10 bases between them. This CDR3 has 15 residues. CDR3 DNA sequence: TGTGCCAGCAGTGCCGCCGGGGACTCCTACAATGAGCAGTTCTTC. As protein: CASSAAGDSYNEQFF.

The CDR3 nucleotides are TGTGCCATTCGCAGTATAGAGGACACTGAAGCTTTCTTT. Its protein is CAIRSIEDTEAFF. The genes are TRBV10-3 and TRBJ1-1; D not certain. Germline-derived CDR1 and CDR2 are ENHRY and SYGVKD. Deletions cut 9 bases from V and 3 bases from J, with 14 bases between. The CDR3 is 13 residues long.

CDR3 DNA: TGTGCCAGCAGCTCCGACAGGGTAAGGGCTGAAGCTTTCTTT. Translating it yields CASSSDRVRAEAFF. The J gene is TRBJ1-1, the V gene TRBV7-2; 7 positions agree with TRBD1. Trimming cost V 4 bases and J 6 bases; bases outside gene matches: 8. The CDR3 is 14 amino acids. Germline V CDR1 and CDR2: SGHTA, FQGNSA.

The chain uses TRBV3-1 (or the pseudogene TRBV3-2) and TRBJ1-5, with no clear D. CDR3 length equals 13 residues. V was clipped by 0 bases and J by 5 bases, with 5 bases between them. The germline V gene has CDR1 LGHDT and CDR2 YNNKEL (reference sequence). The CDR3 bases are TGTGCCAGCAGCCAAGAGGCGGATCAGCCCCAGCATTTT. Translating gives CASSQEADQPQHF.

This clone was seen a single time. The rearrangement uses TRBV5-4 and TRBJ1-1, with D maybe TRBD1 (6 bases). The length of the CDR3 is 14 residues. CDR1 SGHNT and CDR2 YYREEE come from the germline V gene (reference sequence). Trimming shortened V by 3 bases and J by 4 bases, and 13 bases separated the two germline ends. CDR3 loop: CASSSQGTGTEAFF. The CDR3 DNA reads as TGTGCCAGCAGCTCACAGGGTACGGGCACTGAAGCTTTCTTT.

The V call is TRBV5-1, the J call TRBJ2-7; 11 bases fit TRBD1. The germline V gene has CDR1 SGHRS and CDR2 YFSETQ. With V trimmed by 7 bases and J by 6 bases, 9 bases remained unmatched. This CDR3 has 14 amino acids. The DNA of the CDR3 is TGCGCCAGCCTCCCAGGACAGGGGGCCCTCGAGCAGTACTTC. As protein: CASLPGQGALEQYF. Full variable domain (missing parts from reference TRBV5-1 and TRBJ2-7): KAGVTQTPRYLIKTRGQQVTLSCSPISGHRSVSWYQQTPGQGLQFLFEYFSETQRNKGNFPGRFSGRQFSNSRSEMNVSTLELGDSALYLCASLPGQGALEQYFGPGTRLTVT.

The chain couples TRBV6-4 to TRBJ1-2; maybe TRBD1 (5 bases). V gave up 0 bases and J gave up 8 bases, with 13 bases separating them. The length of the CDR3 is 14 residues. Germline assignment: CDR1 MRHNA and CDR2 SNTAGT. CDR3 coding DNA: TGTGCCAGCAGTGACTCGTTTGGGGCCGGCGGCTACACCTTC. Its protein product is CASSDSFGAGGYTF.

In DNA, the CDR3 is TGTGCCAGCAGTGACAGGGGTGGCAGAAACACCATATATTTT. Residues: CASSDRGGRNTIYF. The chain carries TRBV6-4 and TRBJ1-3; D is perhaps TRBD1 (5 bases). Germline CDR1 is MRHNA and CDR2 is SNTAGT. Trimming removed 2 bases at V and 5 bases at J, with 10 bases between. The CDR3 totals 14 residues.

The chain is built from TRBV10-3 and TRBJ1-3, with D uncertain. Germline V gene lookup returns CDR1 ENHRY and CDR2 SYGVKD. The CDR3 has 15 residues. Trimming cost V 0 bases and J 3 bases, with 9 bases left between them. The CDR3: CAISESSGGGNTIYF. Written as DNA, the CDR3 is TGTGCCATCAGTGAGTCGTCAGGAGGTGGAAACACCATATATTTT.

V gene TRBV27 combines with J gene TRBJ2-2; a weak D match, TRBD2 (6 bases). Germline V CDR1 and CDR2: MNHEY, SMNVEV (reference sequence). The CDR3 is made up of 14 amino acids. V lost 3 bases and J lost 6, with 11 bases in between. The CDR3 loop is CASSLGGEAGELFF. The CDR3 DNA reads TGTGCCAGCAGTTTGGGGGGAGAGGCCGGGGAGCTGTTTTTT.

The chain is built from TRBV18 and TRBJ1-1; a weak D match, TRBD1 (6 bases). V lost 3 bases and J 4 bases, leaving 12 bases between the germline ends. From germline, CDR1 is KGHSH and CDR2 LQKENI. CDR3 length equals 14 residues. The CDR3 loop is CASSPGSRGTEAFF. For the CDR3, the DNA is TGTGCCAGCTCACCGGGGTCCAGGGGCACTGAAGCTTTCTTT. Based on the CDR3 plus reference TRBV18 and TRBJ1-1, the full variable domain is NAGVMQNPRHLVRRRGQEARLRCSPMKGHSHVYWYRQLPEEGLKFMVYLQKENIIDESGMPKERFSAEFPKEGPSILRIQQVVRGDSAAYFCASSPGSRGTEAFFGQGTRLTVV.

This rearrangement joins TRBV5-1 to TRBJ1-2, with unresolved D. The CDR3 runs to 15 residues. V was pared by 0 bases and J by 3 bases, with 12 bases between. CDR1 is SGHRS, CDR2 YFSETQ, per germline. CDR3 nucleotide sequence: TGCGCCAGCAGCTTGGAGGGCAGCGGGGACTATGGCTACACCTTC. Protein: CASSLEGSGDYGYTF. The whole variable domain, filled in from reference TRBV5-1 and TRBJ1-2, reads KAGVTQTPRYLIKTRGQQVTLSCSPISGHRSVSWYQQTPGQGLQFLFEYFSETQRNKGNFPGRFSGRQFSNSRSEMNVSTLELGDSALYLCASSLEGSGDYGYTFGSGTRLTVV.

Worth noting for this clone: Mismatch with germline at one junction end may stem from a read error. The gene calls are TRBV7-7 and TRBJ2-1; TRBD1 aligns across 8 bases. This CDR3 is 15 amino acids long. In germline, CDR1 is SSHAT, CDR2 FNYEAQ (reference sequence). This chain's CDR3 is CASSLTRDRFDEQFF. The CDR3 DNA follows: TGTGCTAGCAGCCTGACACGGGACAGGTTTGATGAGCAGTTCTTC.